The sequence of this T cell receptor (beta chain) was determined in a study of cytomegalovirus exposure and HLA in healthy donors. Study details: An earlier analysis found 120 million or so unique TCR beta sequences from approximately 200 million T cells. General study points: Sequence variants that were highly shared formed a cluster that was likely a sequencing artifact.

Primers included in the PCR were 60 Vbeta and 13 Jbeta primers. Assay used: immunoSEQ multiplex PCR; TCRdb lists only in-frame clones, some missing. Of 100,000 to 150,000 clones in the sample, about 80% were seen once. The CDR3 extends over 16 amino acids. Germline V lookup: CDR1 SGHNT, CDR2 YYREEE (reference sequence). Turning to this clone: What it binds is unknown. The junction departs from the called germline gene at one end, perhaps through a read error.

The TCR comes from a woman between 50 and 59 years old in good health and CMV-seronegative. The sequenced sample was PBMCs. The J gene is TRBJ2-7, the V gene TRBV5-4; a possible D gene is TRBD2 (5 bases). CDR3 DNA: TGTGCCAGCAGCTTTTTCTCCGCACTAGTTTCCTCCGAGCAGTACTTC. Translation gives CASSFFSALVSSEQYF.